This T cell receptor (beta chain) was recorded in a study of HIV-infected children after antiretroviral therapy interruption. The wider study: Interruption-arm samples span weeks 0, 12, interruption end (24 or 48), and about 3 years post-study. Samples from the continuous-treatment group were taken at weeks 0, 48 and 150. General study points: After treatment interruption started, naive CD4+ CDR3 overlap across time points dropped.

Trimming took 8 bases from V and 6 from J, leaving 16 bases between them. The CDR3 covers 14 residues. A 3' RACE protocol on RNA, with unique molecular identifiers, produced the TCR library. TCRdb called the 3' RACE reads again in MiXCR, with one record for every CDR3 protein. The sample shows about 15,000 distinct CDR3 sequences, nearly 3.5% of them seen only once. This clonotype was counted ten times or more. Its antigen is still unknown. Noted treatment: PENTA 11 planned treatment interruption arm or continuous ART arm. Participants had taken at least three-drug ART for at least 24 weeks. V is TRBV12-3 or TRBV12-4 and J is TRBJ1-4; D is perhaps TRBD1 (5 bases). Sequencing was performed on CD45RA+ CD4+ T cells from PBMCs, taken from a donor given antiretroviral therapy, either interrupted or continuous. Subset indicated: naive CD4+ CD45RA+ CD45RO- T cells. The sequence was obtained from a child aged 2-17 years with HIV. The CDR3 loop reads CASAWGTAYEKLFF. The CDR3 DNA reads TGTGCCAGCGCGTGGGGGACGGCCTATGAAAAACTGTTTTTT.